What follows is one T cell receptor beta chain and its context. These data come from a study of T-cell reconstitution after alpha-beta-depleted transplantation in children. Using unique molecular identifiers, the investigators prepared the TCRbeta library. TCRdb recomputed calls from the PCR reads with MiXCR, one row per CDR3 protein. The sample shows 500,000 or so distinct CDR3 sequences, around a third of them seen only once. Germline trimming cut 1 base from V and 7 bases from J; bases unmatched to any gene: 15. Per germline, CDR1 SGHAT and CDR2 FQNNGV. This CDR3 has 18 amino acids. The genes are TRBV11-2 and TRBJ1-2; 10 bases line up with TRBD1. The input for sequencing was PBMCs from the stem cell graft donor, taken from the stem cell graft. This receptor was taken from a human donor who donated a stem cell graft to a child with aplastic anemia. Written as DNA, the CDR3 is TGTGCCAGCAGCTTAGGAGGGACAGGGGCCCGGGAGGATCTTGGCTACACCTTC. Encoded protein: CASSLGGTGAREDLGYTF.